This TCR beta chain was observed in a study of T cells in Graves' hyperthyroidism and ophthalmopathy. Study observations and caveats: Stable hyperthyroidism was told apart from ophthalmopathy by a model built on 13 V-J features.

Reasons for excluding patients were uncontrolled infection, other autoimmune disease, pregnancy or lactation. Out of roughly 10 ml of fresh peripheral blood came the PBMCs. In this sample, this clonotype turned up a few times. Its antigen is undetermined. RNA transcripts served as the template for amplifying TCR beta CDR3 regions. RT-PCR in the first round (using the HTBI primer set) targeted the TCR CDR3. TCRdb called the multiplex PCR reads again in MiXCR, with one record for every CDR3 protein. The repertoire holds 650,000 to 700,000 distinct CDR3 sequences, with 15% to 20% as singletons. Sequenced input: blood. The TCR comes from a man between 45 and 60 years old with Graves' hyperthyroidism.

Here the CDR3 reads CATTLAGRSYEQYF. The CDR3 DNA is TGTGCCACCACACTAGCGGGACGCTCCTACGAGCAGTACTTC. The chain recombines TRBV6-2 or TRBV6-3 with TRBJ2-7; 10 nucleotides align to TRBD2. This CDR3 contains 14 residues. Per germline, CDR1 MNHEY and CDR2 SVGEGT. Trimming cost V 10 bases and J 0 bases; bases outside gene matches: 6.